This paragraph reports one T cell receptor (beta chain). Participants, 18 to 89 years old, spanned some 23 US areas. The assay was immunoSEQ multiplex PCR, and TCRdb's table has in-frame clones only and misses some. The repertoire holds 150,000 to 200,000 clones, with about 78% as singletons. The sample comes from a study of blood T cell repertoires in COVID-19. V was shortened by 0 bases and J by 1 base, with 5 bases between the two germline ends. CDR1 and CDR2 from the germline V gene are SGHTS and YDEGEE. The CDR3 runs to 14 residues. The TCR sequence derives from a woman in her fifties or sixties who had recovered from COVID-19. The sequenced sample was PBMCs or T cells enriched from blood (not recorded which). The rearrangement uses TRBV5-8 and TRBJ1-5; the D is unclear. In DNA, the CDR3 is TGTGCCAGCAGCTTGGCTTTAAGCAATCAGCCCCAGCATTTT. Its translation: CASSLALSNQPQHF.